The next 19 T cell receptor beta chains were all read from a single sample in a study of CD4 T cells in relation to SARS-CoV-2 and coronaviruses. CD4+ T cells from unexposed donors were obtained before the COVID-19 pandemic (2011-2018). This table comes from immunoSEQ multiplex PCR, and its TCRdb copy is limited to in-frame clones, with some not included. Of about 59,000 clones detected, 70% to 90% appear once; the ten largest clones hold about 1.3%. Sequenced sample: memory CD4+ T cells from PBMCs. These receptors all stem from a human donor in good health.

This chain links TRBV24-1 with TRBJ1-2; no reliable D call. Germline V lookup: CDR1 KGHDR, CDR2 SFDVKD. Between the trimmed V and J ends, which lost 4 bases and 8 bases, there was a span of 10 bases. CDR3 length: 12 residues. CDR3 amino acids: CATSEVTGGYTF. The CDR3 nucleotides read TGTGCCACCAGTGAAGTCACGGGGGGCTACACCTTC.

The chain has TRBV10-1 and TRBJ2-2; TRBD1 matches at 9 bases. This CDR3 has 16 residues. V lost 4 bases and J lost 0; bases outside the gene matches: 3. From germline, CDR1 is WNHNN and CDR2 SYGVQD (reference sequence). CDR3 sequence (DNA): TGCGCCAGCAGTGGAGGGGACAGGGCGAACACCGGGGAGCTGTTTTTT. This codes for CASSGGDRANTGELFF.

The chain uses TRBV12-3 or TRBV12-4 and TRBJ1-5; D perhaps matches TRBD1 (5 bases). V shed 3 bases and J shed 5 bases, with 8 bases lying between them. The CDR3 spans 13 residues. CDR3 in amino acids: CASSFGRDQPQHF. Here the CDR3 DNA reads TGTGCCAGCAGTTTTGGCAGGGATCAGCCCCAGCATTTT.

This chain connects TRBV19 to TRBJ2-7, with a weak D call TRBD2 (5 bases). The CDR3 has 14 residues. Trimming took off 4 bases at V and 0 bases at J, with 10 bases between the two ends. From germline, CDR1 is LNHDA and CDR2 SQIVND (reference sequence). The CDR3 DNA is TGTGCCAGTAGTAACCCGGGAACCTCCTACGAGCAGTACTTC. Its translation: CASSNPGTSYEQYF.

The chain combines TRBV6-5 with TRBJ1-2; 7 bases map to TRBD1. The germline V gene encodes CDR1 MNHEY and CDR2 SVGAGI. Trimming cost V 4 bases and J 7 bases; bases outside gene matches: 9. The CDR3 is made up of 14 amino acids. CDR3 amino acids: CASSFTLQGTGYTF. In DNA form, the CDR3 reads TGTGCCAGCAGTTTCACTTTACAGGGGACTGGCTACACCTTC.

This clone came up once. V usage is TRBV5-1 and J usage is TRBJ2-7; D possibly matches TRBD1 or TRBD2 (5 bases each). CDR3 length: 14 residues. Trimming stripped 4 bases from V and 9 bases from J, with 20 bases between. Germline CDR1 reads SGHRS; CDR2 reads YFSETQ. Here the CDR3 DNA reads TGCGCCAGCAGCCAATCGACAGCCCGGGACCGGCAGTACTTC. Its protein is CASSQSTARDRQYF.

J is TRBJ1-3 and V is TRBV11-2; no reliable D call. This CDR3 is 14 amino acids long. V was pared by 2 bases and J by 9 bases, with 14 bases between. Per germline, CDR1 SGHAT and CDR2 FQNNGV. CDR3 amino acids: CASSLLQAQGTIYF. The DNA for the CDR3 is TGTGCCAGCAGCTTACTCCAGGCCCAAGGCACCATATATTTT.

The chain recombines TRBV3-1 (or the pseudogene TRBV3-2) with TRBJ2-3, with TRBD2 as a possible D gene (6 bases). Germline V gene sequence: CDR1 LGHDT, CDR2 YNNKEL (reference sequence). V lost 3 bases and J lost 4, with 11 bases in between. This CDR3 contains 14 residues. The CDR3, as DNA: TGTGCCAGCAGCCAGCTGGGGGGTCCAGATACGCAGTATTTT. Protein sequence: CASSQLGGPDTQYF.

The J gene is TRBJ2-2, the V gene TRBV29-1; 9 nucleotides align to TRBD1. The CDR3 is 13 amino acids. With 6 bases clipped from V and 5 bases from J, the junction kept 4 bases outside the gene matches. Germline CDR1 and CDR2: SQVTM and ANQGSEA. CDR3 in DNA: TGCAGCGTCGACAGGGGGTTTACCGGGGAGCTGTTTTTT. Its protein is CSVDRGFTGELFF.

The rearrangement joins TRBV4-1 to TRBJ2-2, with D possibly being TRBD1 or TRBD2 (6 bases each). The germline gives CDR1 MGHRA, CDR2 YSYEKL. The V end lost 1 base, the J end lost 4 bases, and 13 bases lay between the germline ends. The CDR3 runs to 16 residues. The CDR3 DNA follows: TGCGCCAGCAGCCAAGTGAGGGGGGCGTCCACCGGGGAGCTGTTTTTT. Translating it yields CASSQVRGASTGELFF.

CDR3 sequence: CSVTGTGALRDYGYTF. The CDR3, as DNA: TGCAGCGTAACAGGGACAGGGGCTTTGAGGGACTATGGCTACACCTTC. The gene calls are TRBV29-1 and TRBJ1-2; 10 bases match TRBD1. V shed 6 bases and J 3 bases; nucleotides not matched to a gene: 13. The CDR3 spans 16 residues. Germline CDR1 reads SQVTM; CDR2 reads ANQGSEA.

The chain uses TRBV28 and TRBJ2-4; D is unresolved. This CDR3 is 13 amino acids long. The germline gives CDR1 MDHEN, CDR2 SYDVKM. Trimming pared 7 bases from V and 2 bases from J, leaving 9 bases between. The CDR3 protein is CASIAGTKNIQYF. The CDR3 DNA follows: TGTGCCAGCATAGCTGGGACCAAAAACATTCAGTACTTC.

The chain carries TRBV12-3 or TRBV12-4 and TRBJ2-1; D is ambiguous. With 6 bases removed from V and 7 bases from J, the gap between germline ends came to 13 bases. This CDR3 is 13 amino acids long. The CDR3 sequence: CASSQNRWNEQFF. In DNA, the CDR3 is TGTGCCAGCAGCCAGAATAGGTGGAATGAGCAGTTCTTC.

A remark on this clone: At the DNA level, this CDR3 is encoded by other sequences in the same sample as well. The chain has TRBV28 and TRBJ2-6; D is uncertain. From germline, CDR1 is MDHEN and CDR2 SYDVKM. The CDR3 is 16 residues long. V was shortened by 4 bases and J by 0 bases, with 10 bases between the two germline ends. DNA of the CDR3: TGTGCCAGCAGTTCCGCGACGGGCTCTGGGGCCAACGTCCTGACTTTC. The encoded protein is CASSSATGSGANVLTF.

This chain connects TRBV6-1 to TRBJ2-7; no clear D gene. The germline V gene encodes CDR1 MNHNS and CDR2 SASEGT. This CDR3 spans 13 amino acids. V shed 1 base and J shed 4 bases, with 8 bases lying between them. CDR3 bases: TGTGCCAGCAGTGAAGGGTTAGCATACGAGCAGTACTTC. Its translation is CASSEGLAYEQYF.

The genes are TRBV3-1 (or the pseudogene TRBV3-2) and TRBJ2-7; no clear D gene. Germline loops: CDR1 LGHDT, CDR2 YNNKEL (reference sequence). CDR3 length equals 14 residues. Trimming stripped 1 base from V and 3 bases from J, with 10 bases between. The CDR3 DNA reads as TGTGCCAGCAGCCAAGGACTTAGCCTCTACGAGCAGTACTTC. This translates into CASSQGLSLYEQYF.

The chain uses TRBV7-3 and TRBJ2-3; TRBD1 agrees at 9 bases. Germline V gives CDR1 SGHTA, CDR2 FQGTGA. The CDR3 sequence is 15 residues long. The J segment lost 0 bases and the V segment lost 4 bases, leaving 2 bases of the junction unmatched. CDR3 sequence: CASSSGTGSTDTQYF. As DNA, the CDR3 is TGTGCCAGCAGCTCCGGGACAGGGAGCACAGATACGCAGTATTTT.

The count of this clone is one. The chain couples TRBV28 to TRBJ2-3, with D possibly being TRBD1 (5 bases). Germline CDR1 and CDR2: MDHEN and SYDVKM. V was clipped by 2 bases and J by 4 bases, with 13 bases between them. The CDR3 runs to 15 residues. As DNA, the CDR3 is TGTGCCAGCAGTTTAAAGGGGAAGTCCCCAGATACGCAGTATTTT. Translated: CASSLKGKSPDTQYF.

The chain uses TRBV18 and TRBJ2-2; no clear D. The CDR3 is made up of 16 amino acids. From germline, CDR1 is KGHSH and CDR2 LQKENI. V was shortened by 3 bases and J by 5 bases, with 16 bases between the two germline ends. The CDR3 sequence is CASSPSANIQTGELFF. For the CDR3, the DNA is TGTGCCAGCTCACCCTCGGCCAATATTCAGACCGGGGAGCTGTTTTTT.